This TCR beta chain appears in the sequencing data of a study of T-cell reconstitution after alpha-beta-depleted transplantation in children. Unique molecular identifiers featured in how the TCRbeta library was prepared. TCRdb fed the PCR reads into MiXCR, producing one record per CDR3 protein. Of 490,000 or so distinct CDR3 sequences in the sample, around 13% were seen once. This clonotype was counted at least ten times. The CDR3 totals 15 residues. From germline, CDR1 is SGHRS and CDR2 YFSETQ. V shed 3 bases, J shed 2 bases, and the junction held 4 bases outside the gene matches. This receptor was obtained from a human donor who donated a stem cell graft to a child with combined immunodeficiency. The rearrangement joins TRBV5-1 to TRBJ2-5; 10 nucleotides line up with TRBD2. The source was PBMCs from the stem cell graft donor, collected from the stem cell graft. In nucleotides, the CDR3 is TGCGCCAGCAGCTCTGGACTAGCGGCACAAGAGACCCAGTACTTC. Its translation is CASSSGLAAQETQYF.